The entry below describes one T cell receptor (beta chain). Its antigen is currently unknown. This sample is drawn from a study of OX40 agonist ivuxolimab in advanced cancers. Whole-study findings and limits: In the expanded peripheral T cells, antigen specificity was never determined. CD8+ T cells averaged more expanded clones than CD4+.

The CDR3 runs 10 residues. The ends were cut back, 5 bases at V and 2 bases at J, with 2 bases in the middle. From germline, CDR1 is SQVTM and CDR2 ANQGSEA. TCRdb keeps only in-frame clones here, not all; method: immunoSEQ multiplex PCR. Of tens of thousands of clones in the sample, over 75% were seen once. The receptor was derived from an adult with an advanced solid tumor such as melanoma, head and neck, liver or kidney cancer. The J gene is TRBJ2-3, the V gene TRBV29-1; D unresolved. The sample consisted of CD4+ or CD8+ T cells sorted from blood, taken in a trial of the OX40 agonist ivuxolimab. Here the CDR3 reads CSVFTDTQYF. The CDR3 DNA sequence: TGCAGCGTTTTCACAGATACGCAGTATTTT.